A single sample is the source of the 30 T cell receptor beta chains below, sequenced in a study of CD8+ T cells in alopecia areata. Once RNA had been extracted, it was reverse transcribed into cDNA to act as the sequencing template. TCRdb's table, derived via immunoSEQ multiplex PCR, lists solely in-frame clones and lacks some. Of fewer than 150,000 clones detected, about 54% appear once; the ten largest clones hold 25% to 35%. Noted treatment: oral pan-JAK inhibitor, 5-10 mg twice daily. Sequencing was performed on CD8+ T cells sorted from blood, taken at week 4, from a patient treated with tofacitinib. The receptors come from a human donor with alopecia areata.

This clone was seen more than once but under ten times. This sequence joins TRBV30 and TRBJ2-7; TRBD1 matches 10 bases. Trimming at V came to 5 bases and at J to 4 bases, leaving 8 bases not matched to a gene. The CDR3 extends over 14 amino acids. Germline V gives CDR1 GTSNPN, CDR2 SVGIG (reference sequence). CDR3 sequence reads: CAWLSRDRGYEQYF. CDR3 bases: TGTGCCTGGCTGTCCCGGGACAGGGGATACGAGCAGTACTTC.

There are a few counts of this clone. The rearrangement links TRBV29-1 to TRBJ2-7; TRBD1 matches 9 bases. Unmatched junction bases numbered 11, after V lost 6 bases and J lost 5 bases. The CDR3 covers 14 residues. CDR1 and CDR2 from the germline V gene are SQVTM and ANQGSEA. The CDR3 is CSVRPGDRAHEQYF. CDR3 coding DNA: TGCAGCGTCCGCCCGGGGGACAGGGCCCACGAGCAGTACTTC.

The chain couples TRBV29-1 to TRBJ2-7; TRBD1 agrees at 7 bases. The CDR3 extends over 16 amino acids. The V gene end was trimmed by 8 bases and the J gene end by 2 bases; junction bases not matched to a gene: 18. Germline CDR1 and CDR2: SQVTM and ANQGSEA. CDR3 DNA: TGCAGCATAACCGGGACAGACCTAACGATTACCTACGAGCAGTACTTC. It codes for CSITGTDLTITYEQYF.

The chain joins TRBV27 to TRBJ2-1; TRBD2 agrees at 7 bases. The length of the CDR3 is 14 residues. The V gene end was trimmed by 7 bases and the J gene end by 7 bases; junction bases not matched to a gene: 10. Germline V gene data show CDR1 as MNHEY and CDR2 as SMNVEV (reference sequence). CDR3 in DNA: TGTGCCAGCACCTTAGGTGGGGGGGGTAATGAGCAGTTCTTC. Amino acid sequence: CASTLGGGGNEQFF.

The rearrangement links TRBV9 to TRBJ2-1; TRBD1 matches 9 bases. Looked up from germline, CDR1 is SGDLS and CDR2 is YYNGEE. This CDR3 is built from 15 residues. V shed 1 base and J 5 bases; nucleotides not matched to a gene: 4. CDR3: CASSVSGQGHNEQFF. The CDR3 DNA reads TGTGCCAGCAGCGTATCGGGACAGGGACACAATGAGCAGTTCTTC.

This chain joins TRBV29-1 and TRBJ2-6; D remains unclear. The CDR3 contains 14 residues. Germline CDR1 reads SQVTM; CDR2 reads ANQGSEA. V was cut by 6 bases and J by 0 bases, with 9 bases left in between. The CDR3 here is CSVILSSGANVLTF. Here the CDR3 DNA reads TGCAGCGTCATATTGAGCTCTGGGGCCAACGTCCTGACTTTC. The entire variable domain, with the rest obtained from reference TRBV29-1 and TRBJ2-6, is as follows: SAVISQKPSRDICQRGTSLTIQCQVDSQVTMMFWYRQQPGQSLTLIATANQGSEATYESGFVIDKFPISRPNLTFSTLTVSNMSPEDSSIYLCSVILSSGANVLTFGAGSRLTVL.

The rearrangement links TRBV29-1 to TRBJ2-7; 10 nucleotides agree with TRBD1. The CDR3 consists of 12 residues. J gave up 6 bases and V 7 bases, and 6 bases lay outside the gene matches. The V gene's germline CDR1 is SQVTM and CDR2 ANQGSEA. This CDR3 is CSGRQGASEQYF. CDR3 DNA sequence: TGCAGCGGGCGACAGGGGGCCTCCGAGCAGTACTTC.

DNA for the CDR3: TGTGCCAGCAGCCAAGCCAATTCACCCCTCCACTTT. Amino acid sequence: CASSQANSPLHF. The chain recombines TRBV4-2 with TRBJ1-6; D is ambiguous. The germline V gene encodes CDR1 LGHNA and CDR2 YNFKEQ. The CDR3 is made up of 12 amino acids. The V and J ends lost 1 base and 7 bases respectively, with 2 bases between them.

The rearrangement uses TRBV7-9 and TRBJ2-4; TRBD1 might be the D (6 bases). The CDR3 is 16 residues long. The germline gives CDR1 SEHNR, CDR2 FQNEAQ (reference sequence). V gave up 5 bases and J gave up 1 base, with 15 bases separating them. The CDR3 DNA reads as TGTGCCAGCAGCCCGCCTACAGGGTTTGCCAAAAACATTCAGTACTTC. Translating gives CASSPPTGFAKNIQYF.

This clone was detected a few times. The chain recombines TRBV4-1 with TRBJ1-5; 7 nucleotides match TRBD1. Per germline, CDR1 MGHRA and CDR2 YSYEKL. The CDR3 runs 17 residues. Germline trimming cut 1 base from V and 5 bases from J; bases unmatched to any gene: 11. The CDR3 is CASSQVPGGRGDQPQHF. The CDR3 DNA reads TGCGCCAGCAGCCAAGTTCCAGGGGGAAGGGGGGATCAGCCCCAGCATTTT.

V gene TRBV30 combines with J gene TRBJ2-1; D may be TRBD1 (5 bases). The CDR3 length is 12 residues. The V and J ends lost 2 bases and 8 bases respectively, with 10 bases between them. Germline CDR1 and CDR2: GTSNPN and SVGIG (reference sequence). This CDR3 reads CAWSLTVDEQFF. The CDR3 nucleotides are TGTGCCTGGAGTCTGACAGTGGATGAGCAGTTCTTC.

DNA of the CDR3: TGTGCCAGCTCACCACCGGTGGAAGAGACCCAGTACTTC. Its protein product is CASSPPVEETQYF. The gene calls are TRBV18 and TRBJ2-5; no clear D. The length of the CDR3 is 13 residues. Germline V gene data show CDR1 as KGHSH and CDR2 as LQKENI. V was pared by 0 bases and J by 3 bases, with 5 bases between. Full variable domain (remainder filled in from reference TRBV18 and TRBJ2-5): NAGVMQNPRHLVRRRGQEARLRCSPMKGHSHVYWYRQLPEEGLKFMVYLQKENIIDESGMPKERFSAEFPKEGPSILRIQQVVRGDSAAYFCASSPPVEETQYFGPGTRLLVL.

The CDR3 DNA is TGTGCCACCAGCAGAGATCCCGGGGGGTGGCAAGAGACCCAGTACTTC. It specifies CATSRDPGGWQETQYF. The chain uses TRBV15 and TRBJ2-5, with 7 bases identical to TRBD2. V was clipped by 0 bases and J by 2 bases; unmatched bases: 6. Germline V gene lookup returns CDR1 LNHNV and CDR2 YYDKDF (reference sequence). The CDR3 is 16 residues long.

This clone was detected once. This chain joins TRBV6-1 and TRBJ1-1; D is perhaps TRBD1 (5 bases). The CDR3 length is 12 residues. Germline CDR1 is MNHNS and CDR2 is SASEGT. The V end lost 7 bases, the J end lost 5 bases, and 11 bases lay between the germline ends. The CDR3 DNA is TGTGCCAGCACGGGGCTCGGTACTGAAGCTTTCTTT. Translated: CASTGLGTEAFF.

The rearrangement uses TRBV7-9 and TRBJ2-3; D remains ambiguous. In germline, CDR1 is SEHNR, CDR2 FQNEAQ (reference sequence). The CDR3 covers 13 residues. Trimming cost V 6 bases and J 7 bases, with 14 bases left between them. The DNA for the CDR3 is TGTGCCAGCAGTCCAGAAGGGCCGCATACGCAGTATTTT. Translation gives CASSPEGPHTQYF. The entire variable domain, with the rest obtained from reference TRBV7-9 and TRBJ2-3, is as follows: DTGVSQNPRHKITKRGQNVTFRCDPISEHNRLYWYRQTLGQGPEFLTYFQNEAQLEKSRLLSDRFSAERPKGSFSTLEIQRTEQGDSAMYLCASSPEGPHTQYFGPGTRLTVL.

The chain combines TRBV5-6 with TRBJ2-5, with TRBD2 identical over 9 bases. The CDR3 spans 16 residues. Unmatched junction bases numbered 8, after V lost 4 bases and J lost 1 base. In germline, CDR1 is SGHDT, CDR2 YYEEEE. Here the CDR3 DNA reads TGTGCCAGCAGCCCTGACCTAGCGGGGCCCCAAGAGACCCAGTACTTC. Translation: CASSPDLAGPQETQYF.

The chain uses TRBV6-5 and TRBJ1-2; possibly TRBD1 for D (6 bases). CDR1 is MNHEY and CDR2 is SVGAGI in the germline V gene. CDR3 length: 12 residues. V lost 8 bases and J 4 bases, leaving 11 bases between the germline ends. For the CDR3, the DNA is TGTGCCAGCTCGGCAGGGGCCTATGGCTACACCTTC. Translating gives CASSAGAYGYTF.

The chain uses TRBV19 and TRBJ1-5; D not resolved. V was shortened by 0 bases and J by 5 bases, with 14 bases between the two germline ends. CDR1 and CDR2 from the germline V gene are LNHDA and SQIVND (reference sequence). The CDR3 sequence is 16 residues long. CDR3: CASSIDPIRPDQPQHF. CDR3 bases: TGTGCCAGTAGTATAGACCCGATTAGGCCGGATCAGCCCCAGCATTTT.

V gene TRBV29-1 combines with J gene TRBJ2-3; TRBD2 aligns across 12 bases. J was trimmed by 0 bases and V by 3 bases; bases with no gene match: 4. The CDR3 consists of 16 residues. Germline V gene sequence: CDR1 SQVTM, CDR2 ANQGSEA. CDR3 in amino acids: CSVDPGTSGSTDTQYF. The CDR3 DNA is TGCAGCGTTGATCCCGGGACTAGCGGGAGCACAGATACGCAGTATTTT.

This sequence joins TRBV6-5 and TRBJ2-1; D is perhaps TRBD1 (5 bases). This CDR3 is 13 amino acids long. CDR1 MNHEY and CDR2 SVGAGI come from the germline V gene. Trimming took 5 bases from V and 5 from J, leaving 10 bases between them. The CDR3 here is CASSQGFDNEQFF. The CDR3 DNA reads as TGTGCCAGCAGTCAGGGCTTCGACAATGAGCAGTTCTTC.

This rearrangement joins TRBV7-9 to TRBJ2-7; D unclear. Germline V gene sequence: CDR1 SEHNR, CDR2 FQNEAQ (reference sequence). Trimming stripped 1 base from V and 7 bases from J, with 14 bases between. CDR3 size: 14 residues. The CDR3 nucleotides read TGTGCCAGCAGCTTAGGGGCAGCCAGTGAAGAGCAGTACTTC. Translated, it gives CASSLGAASEEQYF.

V gene TRBV27 combines with J gene TRBJ1-3; D ambiguous. Trimming cost V 8 bases and J 3 bases, with 8 bases left between them. The CDR3 sequence is 12 residues long. Germline CDR1 reads MNHEY; CDR2 reads SMNVEV (reference sequence). CDR3 residues: CASGPSGNTIYF. CDR3 coding DNA: TGTGCCAGCGGACCGAGTGGAAACACCATATATTTT.

The chain carries TRBV4-1 and TRBJ2-6, with D tentatively TRBD1 (6 bases). The germline CDR1 and CDR2 sequences are MGHRA and YSYEKL. With 0 bases removed from V and 4 bases from J, the gap between germline ends came to 16 bases. This CDR3 is 18 amino acids long. The CDR3 reads CASSQETGLVQGANVLTF. Written as DNA, the CDR3 is TGCGCCAGCAGCCAAGAAACAGGGCTGGTGCAAGGGGCCAACGTCCTGACTTTC.

In DNA form, the CDR3 reads TGTGCCAGTATAGACCGGGAGGCTGGGGCCAACGTCCTGACTTTC. It yields the protein CASIDREAGANVLTF. The chain links TRBV19 to TRBJ2-6; 7 nucleotides agree with TRBD2. The CDR3 loop spans 15 amino acids. After removal of 7 bases from V and 2 bases from J, the junction contained 5 bases not matched to a gene. CDR1 is LNHDA, CDR2 SQIVND, per germline (reference sequence).

This clone was detected only once. The V gene is TRBV15, the J gene TRBJ2-3; the D is unclear. The V end lost 8 bases, the J end lost 4 bases, and 13 bases lay between the germline ends. There are 13 residues in the CDR3. Germline CDR1 LNHNV, CDR2 YYDKDF (reference sequence). As DNA, the CDR3 is TGTGCCACCTCGGCAGAGAGCCCAGATACGCAGTATTTT. Its translation is CATSAESPDTQYF.

This chain uses TRBV13 with TRBJ1-5; D call uncertain. The germline CDR1 and CDR2 sequences are PRHDT and FYEKMQ (reference sequence). Trimming stripped 0 bases from V and 5 bases from J, with 5 bases between. The CDR3 is 13 residues long. CDR3 nucleotide sequence: TGTGCCAGCAGCTTAGGACGACATCAGCCCCAGCATTTT. This translates into CASSLGRHQPQHF.

The chain is built from TRBV4-3 and TRBJ1-1, with D possibly being TRBD1 (5 bases). Trimming removed 1 base at V and 6 bases at J, with 12 bases between. This CDR3 region has 14 residues. The germline V gene has CDR1 LGHNA and CDR2 YSLEER. The CDR3 DNA sequence: TGCGCCAGCAGCCAAGGGTCAACAGGTGCTGAAGCTTTCTTT. Its translation: CASSQGSTGAEAFF.

In regard to this clone: One junction end does not reproduce the germline sequence, and a read error may be involved. The V gene is TRBV4-1, the J gene TRBJ2-4; D is undetermined. The CDR3 spans 12 residues. CDR1 and CDR2 from the germline V gene are MGHRA and YSYEKL. CDR3 protein: CASSQDGVEVSF. The DNA for the CDR3 is TGCGCCAGCAGCCAAGATGGAGTTGAGGTTTCCTTC.

The J gene is TRBJ2-6, the V gene TRBV6-1; D uncertain. The germline V and J ends were trimmed by 1 base and 0 bases, with 7 bases remaining between them. The CDR3 spans 16 residues. Germline lookup yields CDR1 MNHNS and CDR2 SASEGT. Here the CDR3 DNA reads TGTGCCAGCAGTGAAGGGACGTACTCTGGGGCCAACGTCCTGACTTTC. Translation gives CASSEGTYSGANVLTF.

The chain is built from TRBV18 and TRBJ2-7; D may match TRBD1 or TRBD2 (6 bases each). CDR1 and CDR2 from the germline V gene are KGHSH and LQKENI. With 0 bases removed from V and 3 bases from J, the gap between germline ends came to 15 bases. The CDR3 extends over 16 amino acids. CDR3 amino acids: CASSPPGGPGSYEQYF. The CDR3 region has the DNA TGTGCCAGCTCACCACCCGGGGGCCCGGGGAGCTACGAGCAGTACTTC.